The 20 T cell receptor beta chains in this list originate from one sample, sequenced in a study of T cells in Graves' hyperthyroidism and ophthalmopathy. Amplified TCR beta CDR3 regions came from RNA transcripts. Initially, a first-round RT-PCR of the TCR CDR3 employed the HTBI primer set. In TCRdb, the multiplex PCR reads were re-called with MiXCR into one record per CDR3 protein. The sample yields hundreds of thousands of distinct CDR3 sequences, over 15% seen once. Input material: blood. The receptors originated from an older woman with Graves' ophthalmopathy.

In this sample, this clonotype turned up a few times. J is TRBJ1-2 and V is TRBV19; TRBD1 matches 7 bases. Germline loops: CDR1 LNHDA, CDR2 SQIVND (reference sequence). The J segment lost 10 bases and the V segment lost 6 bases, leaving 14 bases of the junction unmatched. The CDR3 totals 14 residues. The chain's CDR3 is CASRPIEDRRDYTF. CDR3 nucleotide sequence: TGTGCCAGTAGACCTATAGAGGACAGGAGGGACTACACCTTC.

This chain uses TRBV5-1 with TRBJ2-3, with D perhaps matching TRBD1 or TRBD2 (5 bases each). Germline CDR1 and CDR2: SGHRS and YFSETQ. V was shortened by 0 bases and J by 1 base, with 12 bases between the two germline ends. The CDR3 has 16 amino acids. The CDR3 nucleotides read TGCGCCAGCAGCTTGGCCCCGGGACGGCGCACAGATACGCAGTATTTT. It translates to CASSLAPGRRTDTQYF.

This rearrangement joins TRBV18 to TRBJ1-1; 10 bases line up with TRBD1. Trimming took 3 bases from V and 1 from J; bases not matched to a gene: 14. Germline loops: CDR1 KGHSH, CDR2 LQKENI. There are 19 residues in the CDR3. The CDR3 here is CASSPFGTGVVSANTEAFF. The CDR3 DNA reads TGTGCCAGCTCACCGTTCGGGACAGGGGTTGTGTCCGCGAACACTGAAGCTTTCTTT.

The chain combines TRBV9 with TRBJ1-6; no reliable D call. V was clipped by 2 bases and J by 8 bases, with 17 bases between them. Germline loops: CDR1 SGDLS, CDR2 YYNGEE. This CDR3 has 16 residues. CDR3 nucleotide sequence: TGTGCCAGCAGCGTCGGAGCGGGGATAGTGGATTCACCCCTCCACTTT. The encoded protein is CASSVGAGIVDSPLHF.

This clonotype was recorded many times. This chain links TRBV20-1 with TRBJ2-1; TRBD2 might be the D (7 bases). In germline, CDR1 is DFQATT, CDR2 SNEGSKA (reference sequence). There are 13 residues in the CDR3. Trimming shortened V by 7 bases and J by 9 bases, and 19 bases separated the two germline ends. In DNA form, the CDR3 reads TGCAGTGACGGGGGGCGCGAAGATGGTGAGCAGTTCTTC. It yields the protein CSDGGREDGEQFF.

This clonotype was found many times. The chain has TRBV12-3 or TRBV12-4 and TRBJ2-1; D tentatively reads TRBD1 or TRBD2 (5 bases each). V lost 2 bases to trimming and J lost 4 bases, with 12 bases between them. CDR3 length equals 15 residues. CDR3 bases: TGTGCCAGCAGTTTATGGGGGAAGCAATACAATGAGCAGTTCTTC. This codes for CASSLWGKQYNEQFF.

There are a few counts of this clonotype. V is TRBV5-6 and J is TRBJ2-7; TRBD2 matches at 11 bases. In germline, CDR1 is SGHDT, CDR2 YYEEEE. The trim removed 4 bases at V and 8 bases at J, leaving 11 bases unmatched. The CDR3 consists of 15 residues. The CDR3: CASSQALAGGQKQYF. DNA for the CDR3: TGTGCCAGCAGCCAAGCTCTAGCGGGGGGCCAGAAGCAGTACTTC.

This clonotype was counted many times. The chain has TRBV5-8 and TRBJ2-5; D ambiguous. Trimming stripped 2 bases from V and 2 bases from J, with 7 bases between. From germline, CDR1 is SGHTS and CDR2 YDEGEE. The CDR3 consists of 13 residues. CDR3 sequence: CASSFRLQETQYF. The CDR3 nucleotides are TGTGCCAGCAGCTTCAGGCTACAAGAGACCCAGTACTTC.

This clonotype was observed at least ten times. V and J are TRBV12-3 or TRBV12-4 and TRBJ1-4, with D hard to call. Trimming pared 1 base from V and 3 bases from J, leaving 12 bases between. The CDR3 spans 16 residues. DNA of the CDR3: TGTGCCAGCAGTTTAGGCAGACTAGCGTCTAATGAAAAACTGTTTTTT. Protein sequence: CASSLGRLASNEKLFF.

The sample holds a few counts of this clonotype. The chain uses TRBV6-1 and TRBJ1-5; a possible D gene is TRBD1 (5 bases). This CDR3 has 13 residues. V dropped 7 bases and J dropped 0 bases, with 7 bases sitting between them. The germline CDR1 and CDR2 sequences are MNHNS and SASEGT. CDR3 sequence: CASNRFSNQPQHF. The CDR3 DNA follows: TGTGCCAGCAACAGGTTTAGCAATCAGCCCCAGCATTTT.

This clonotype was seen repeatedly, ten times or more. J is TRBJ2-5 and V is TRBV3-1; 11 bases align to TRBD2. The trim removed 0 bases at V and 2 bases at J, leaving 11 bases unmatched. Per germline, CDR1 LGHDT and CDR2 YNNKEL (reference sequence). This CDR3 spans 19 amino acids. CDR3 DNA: TGTGCCAGCAGCCAAGATCGAGCTAGCGGGGGGTCGCTACAAGAGACCCAGTACTTC. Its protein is CASSQDRASGGSLQETQYF.

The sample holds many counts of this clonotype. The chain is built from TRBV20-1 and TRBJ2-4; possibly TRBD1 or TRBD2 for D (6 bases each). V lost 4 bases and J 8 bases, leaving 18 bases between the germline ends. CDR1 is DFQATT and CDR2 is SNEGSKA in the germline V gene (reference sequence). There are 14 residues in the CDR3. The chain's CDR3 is CSAKGGTTWDIQYF. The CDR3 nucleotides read TGCAGTGCTAAGGGCGGGACAACCTGGGACATTCAGTACTTC.

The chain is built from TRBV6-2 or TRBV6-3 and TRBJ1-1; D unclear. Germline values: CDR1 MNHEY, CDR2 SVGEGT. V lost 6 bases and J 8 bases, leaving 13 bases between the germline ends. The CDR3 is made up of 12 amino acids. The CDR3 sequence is CASSPGFEEAFF. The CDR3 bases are TGTGCCAGCAGCCCGGGGTTTGAGGAAGCTTTCTTT.

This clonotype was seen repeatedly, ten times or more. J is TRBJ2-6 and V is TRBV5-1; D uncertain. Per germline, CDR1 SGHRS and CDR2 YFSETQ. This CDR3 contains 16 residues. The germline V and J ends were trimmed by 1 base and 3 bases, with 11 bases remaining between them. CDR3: CASSLSLGGGANVLTF. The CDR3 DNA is TGCGCCAGCAGCTTGAGCTTGGGCGGTGGGGCCAACGTCCTGACTTTC.

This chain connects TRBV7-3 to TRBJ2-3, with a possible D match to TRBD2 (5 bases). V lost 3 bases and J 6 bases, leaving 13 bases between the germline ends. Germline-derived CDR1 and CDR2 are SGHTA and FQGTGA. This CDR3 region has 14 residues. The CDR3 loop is CASSFRASPDTQYF. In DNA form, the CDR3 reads TGTGCCAGCAGCTTCCGGGCTAGCCCGGATACGCAGTATTTT.

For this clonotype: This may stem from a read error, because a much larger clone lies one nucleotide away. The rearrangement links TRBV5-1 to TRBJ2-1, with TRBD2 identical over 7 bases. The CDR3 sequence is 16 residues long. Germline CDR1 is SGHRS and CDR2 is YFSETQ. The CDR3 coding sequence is TGCGCCAGCAGCCCAGACCCTAGCGGAACCTACAATGAGCAGCTCTTC. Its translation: CASSPDPSGTYNEQLF.

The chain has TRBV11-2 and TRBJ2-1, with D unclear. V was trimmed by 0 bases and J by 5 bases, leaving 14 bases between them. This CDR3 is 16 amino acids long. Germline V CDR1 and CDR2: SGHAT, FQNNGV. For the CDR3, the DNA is TGTGCCAGCAGCTTAGAGAGTACACGGGTCCACAATGAGCAGTTCTTC. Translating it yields CASSLESTRVHNEQFF.

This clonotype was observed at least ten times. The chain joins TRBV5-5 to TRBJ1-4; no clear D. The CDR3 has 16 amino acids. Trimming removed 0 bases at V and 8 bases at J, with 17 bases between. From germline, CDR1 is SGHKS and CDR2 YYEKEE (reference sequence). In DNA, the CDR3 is TGTGCCAGCAGCTTGGGCCCTAACCTTCCGACGGAAAAACTGTTTTTT. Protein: CASSLGPNLPTEKLFF.

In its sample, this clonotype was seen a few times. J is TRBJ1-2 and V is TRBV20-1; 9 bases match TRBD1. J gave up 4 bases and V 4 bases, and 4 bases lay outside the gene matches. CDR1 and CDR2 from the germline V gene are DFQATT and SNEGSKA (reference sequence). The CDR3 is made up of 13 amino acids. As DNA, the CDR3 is TGCAGTGCTACAGGACAGGGGAGCTATGGCTACACCTTC. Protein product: CSATGQGSYGYTF.

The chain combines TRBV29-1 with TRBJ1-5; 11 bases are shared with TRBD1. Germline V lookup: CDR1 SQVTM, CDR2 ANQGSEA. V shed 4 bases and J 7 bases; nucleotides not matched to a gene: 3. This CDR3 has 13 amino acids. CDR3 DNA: TGCAGCGTTGGGACAGGGGGCGCCCAGCCCCAGCATTTT. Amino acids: CSVGTGGAQPQHF.